Below, one T cell receptor beta chain is given with its context. The antigen remains unidentified. Sorted-subset replicate PCRs used 200 ng of genomic DNA. This amount corresponded to about 30,000 T cell genomes. TCRdb's table, derived via immunoSEQ multiplex PCR, lists solely in-frame clones and lacks some. The sample contains more than 400,000 clones, around 96% of which appear only once. The record originates from a study of shared clonotypes between healthy human individuals. General study findings and limits: Across a handful of donors, naive CD4 shared around 5%, naive CD8 more than 3%, memory CD4 over 2%, memory CD8 0.4%. Incomplete sequencing of sorted subsets was indicated by rarefaction despite large depth.

J was trimmed by 10 bases and V by 5 bases; bases with no gene match: 16. The length of the CDR3 is 16 residues. Per germline, CDR1 SGDLS and CDR2 YYNGEE. The source is a woman in her 30s in good health. Sample: naive CD4+ T cells sorted from blood. Subset defined: CD45RA+ positively selected. The rearrangement uses TRBV9 and TRBJ2-5; 11 bases fit TRBD2. DNA for the CDR3: TGTGCCAGCAGTGGGACTAGCGGCCCCCTCCTTCGGGACCAGTACTTC. Residues: CASSGTSGPLLRDQYF.